This passage covers 8 T cell receptor beta chains from one sample sequenced in a study of CD8 T cells in ankylosing spondylitis. TCRdb reprocessed the 5' RACE reads with MiXCR, giving one entry per CDR3 protein. The sample lists about 340,000 distinct CDR3 sequences, 20% to 25% occurring once. Material: blood, either unsorted or a sorted T cell fraction (not recorded which). These receptors all stem from a male donor with ankylosing spondylitis or in good health (not recorded which).

This clonotype was detected many times. V and J are TRBV12-3 or TRBV12-4 and TRBJ2-3; unclear D gene. This CDR3 spans 12 amino acids. The V gene lost 1 base and the J gene lost 5 bases, with 4 bases spanning the gap. The CDR3 nucleotides read TGTGCCAGCAGTTTAGTGAGAGATACGCAGTATTTT. Translating it yields CASSLVRDTQYF.

This sequence joins TRBV29-1 and TRBJ2-1; 16 nucleotides align to TRBD2. The CDR3 is made up of 16 amino acids. The V and J ends lost 4 bases and 7 bases, in that order; junction bases with no gene match: 7. The germline gives CDR1 SQVTM, CDR2 ANQGSEA. The CDR3 protein is CSVGGTSGGVWNEQFF. In DNA, the CDR3 is TGCAGCGTTGGAGGGACTAGCGGGGGGGTTTGGAATGAGCAGTTCTTC.

This clonotype occurred a few times. V usage is TRBV27 and J usage is TRBJ1-1; D perhaps matches TRBD1 (5 bases). Germline CDR1 MNHEY, CDR2 SMNVEV (reference sequence). The length of the CDR3 is 16 residues. Trimming left V 8 bases short and J 10 bases short, with 29 bases between. CDR3 sequence (DNA): TGTGCCAGCGGTTCCCTCTCGGGAGCCGGGGAAAGGGGAGCTTTCTTT. Encoded protein: CASGSLSGAGERGAFF.

This chain links TRBV4-1 with TRBJ2-5; the D call may be TRBD1 or TRBD2 (5 bases each). Germline V lookup: CDR1 MGHRA, CDR2 YSYEKL. The CDR3 covers 14 residues. The V end lost 4 bases, the J end lost 7 bases, and 16 bases lay between the germline ends. The CDR3 DNA reads TGCGCCAGCAGCCTACCGGGGCCAGAAGTGACCCAGTACTTC. This sequence encodes CASSLPGPEVTQYF.

J is TRBJ2-1 and V is TRBV14; the D gene could be TRBD1 or TRBD2 (5 bases each). Germline V CDR1 and CDR2: SGHDN, FVKESK. The ends were cut back, 4 bases at V and 15 bases at J, with 19 bases in the middle. This CDR3 region has 13 residues. CDR3: CASSPLADGAVFF. The DNA of the CDR3 is TGTGCCAGCAGCCCCCTGGCCGACGGGGCCGTGTTCTTC.

The chain uses TRBV19 and TRBJ2-5; unclear D gene. Trimming removed 1 base at V and 7 bases at J, with 10 bases between. CDR1 is LNHDA and CDR2 is SQIVND in the germline V gene (reference sequence). CDR3 length: 13 amino acids. In DNA, the CDR3 is TGTGCCAGTAGTATAGGCTCAACGGGGACCCAGTACTTC. As protein: CASSIGSTGTQYF.

This clonotype was seen more than once but under ten times. The gene calls are TRBV7-2 and TRBJ1-1; the D gene is possibly TRBD1 (6 bases). Germline V gene data show CDR1 as SGHTA and CDR2 as FQGNSA. The CDR3 contains 14 residues. With 4 bases removed from V and 0 bases from J, the gap between germline ends came to 9 bases. The CDR3 coding sequence is TGTGCCAGCAGCTGGGACACGATGAACACTGAAGCTTTCTTT. Its protein product is CASSWDTMNTEAFF.

This clonotype was seen a handful of times. V usage is TRBV12-3 or TRBV12-4 and J usage is TRBJ2-1; TRBD2 is a possible D gene (6 bases). The CDR3 is 17 amino acids. The germline V and J ends were trimmed by 3 bases and 6 bases, with 21 bases remaining between them. CDR3 nucleotides: TGTGCCAGCAGTTTTGATCCTGGGGGGTTTAGCTCCAATGAGCAGTTCTTC. Protein product: CASSFDPGGFSSNEQFF.